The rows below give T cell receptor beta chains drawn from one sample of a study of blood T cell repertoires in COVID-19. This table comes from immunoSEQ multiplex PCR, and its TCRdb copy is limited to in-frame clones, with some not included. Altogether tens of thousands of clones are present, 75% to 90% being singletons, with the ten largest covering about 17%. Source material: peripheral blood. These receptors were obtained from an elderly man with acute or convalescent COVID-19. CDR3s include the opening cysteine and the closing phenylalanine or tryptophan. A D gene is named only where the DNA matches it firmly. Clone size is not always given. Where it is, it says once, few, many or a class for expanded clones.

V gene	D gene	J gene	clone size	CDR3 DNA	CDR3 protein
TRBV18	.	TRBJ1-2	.	TGTGCCAGCTCACCAATGGCAGGGGAGTATGGCTACACCTTC	CASSPMAGEYGYTF
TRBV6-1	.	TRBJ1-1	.	TGTGCCAGCAGTGAACTAGGCACTGAAGCTTTCTTT	CASSELGTEAFF
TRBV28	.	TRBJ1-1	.	TGTGCCAGCAGTTTTTGGGGGGGGAACACTGAAGCTTTCTTT	CASSFWGGNTEAFF
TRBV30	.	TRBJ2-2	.	TGTGCCTCTCCAGGGGTGGGGGAGCTGTTTTTT	CASPGVGELFF
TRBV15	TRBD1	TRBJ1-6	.	TGTGCCACCAGCAGGACCGGGACAGGGATTTCACCCCTCCACTTT	CATSRTGTGISPLHF
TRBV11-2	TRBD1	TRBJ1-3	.	TGTGCCAGCAGCTCGAGACCCGACAGGGAGCTGGCTGGAAACACCATATATTTT	CASSSRPDRELAGNTIYF
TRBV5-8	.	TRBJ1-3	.	TGTGCCAGCAGCTTGCAGGGAAACACCATATATTTT	CASSLQGNTIYF
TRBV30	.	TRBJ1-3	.	TGTGCCTCTGACAGAGGCTCTGGAAACACCATATATTTT	CASDRGSGNTIYF
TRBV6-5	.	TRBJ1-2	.	TGTGCCAGCAGTACCGGGGACACCAACTATGGCTACACCTTC	CASSTGDTNYGYTF
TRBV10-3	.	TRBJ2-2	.	TGTGCCATCCGCCCCGTGGAGGGTGTGAACACCGGGGAGCTGTTTTTT	CAIRPVEGVNTGELFF
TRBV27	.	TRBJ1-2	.	TGTGCCAGCAGTTTATCGGTCGGGGGGCTCTATGGCTACACCTTC	CASSLSVGGLYGYTF
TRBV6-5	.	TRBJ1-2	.	TGTGCCAGCAGTCGAACCACGGGTTCGTATGGCTACACCTTC	CASSRTTGSYGYTF
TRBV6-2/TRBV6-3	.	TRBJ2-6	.	TGTGCCAGCAGACCTACAGCCAGGGCCAACGTCCTGACTTTC	CASRPTARANVLTF
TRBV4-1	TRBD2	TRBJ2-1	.	TGCGCCAGCAGCCACATAGCGGGGGGGGTCAATGAGCAGTTCTTC	CASSHIAGGVNEQFF
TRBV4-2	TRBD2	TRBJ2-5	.	TGTGCCAGCAGCCAAGGGACTAGGGGAGAGACCCAGTACTTC	CASSQGTRGETQYF
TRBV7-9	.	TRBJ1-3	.	TGTGCCAGCAGTCCAACAGACTACTCTGGAAACACCATATATTTT	CASSPTDYSGNTIYF
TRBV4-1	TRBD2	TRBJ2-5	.	TGCGCCAGCAGCCAAGCGGCGGGGGGGCCAGGAGAGACCCAGTACTTC	CASSQAAGGPGETQYF
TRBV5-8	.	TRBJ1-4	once	TGTGCCAGCAGCTTAATGTTGGCGACAGTTACTGAAAAACTGTTTTTT	CASSLMLATVTEKLFF
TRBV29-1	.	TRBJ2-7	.	TGCAGCGCCAGGGGGGCAGGGGGCTCCTACGAGCAGTACTTC	CSARGAGGSYEQYF
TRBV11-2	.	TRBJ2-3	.	TGTGCCAGCAGCTTAGACGGGGGGCGGGGAGATACGCAGTATTTT	CASSLDGGRGDTQYF
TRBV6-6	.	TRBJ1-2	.	TGTGCCAGCAGTTACTCGGACACAGGATACCTTTATGGCTACACCTTC	CASSYSDTGYLYGYTF
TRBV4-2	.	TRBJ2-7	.	TGTGCCAGCAGCCAGCATCCAGCCTACGAGCAGTACTTC	CASSQHPAYEQYF
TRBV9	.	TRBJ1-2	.	TGTGCCAGCAGCCCACAGGACAGAGCCCCTGGCTATGGCTACACCTTC	CASSPQDRAPGYGYTF
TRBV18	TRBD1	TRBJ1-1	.	TGTGCCAGCTCCCCGGACAGGGCGCATGAAGGTTTCTTT	CASSPDRAHEGFF
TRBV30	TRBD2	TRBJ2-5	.	TGTGCCTGGAGCTGGGGGGGGCAAGAGACCCAGTACTTC	CAWSWGGQETQYF
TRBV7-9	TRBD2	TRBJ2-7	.	TGTGCCAGCAGCTCGACTAGCGGGTCCGAGCAGTACTTC	CASSSTSGSEQYF
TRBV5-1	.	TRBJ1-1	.	TGCGCCAGCAGCCTTCGGCCGTCAACTGGAGAAACTGAAGCTTTCTTT	CASSLRPSTGETEAFF
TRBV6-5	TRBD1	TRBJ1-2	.	TGTGCCAGCAGCCAGGGGGCTCATTATGGCTACACCTTC	CASSQGAHYGYTF
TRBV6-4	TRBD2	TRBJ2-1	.	TGTGCCAGCAGTGACCCTAGCGGTTCGAGGGATGAGCAGTTCTTC	CASSDPSGSRDEQFF
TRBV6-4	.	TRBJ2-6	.	TGTGCCAGCAGTGACAGGGGTCTTAGCTCTGGGGCCAACGTCCTGACTTTC	CASSDRGLSSGANVLTF
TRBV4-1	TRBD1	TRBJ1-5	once	TGCGCCAGCAGCCCCGGGACAGAGAATCAGCCCCAGCATTTT	CASSPGTENQPQHF
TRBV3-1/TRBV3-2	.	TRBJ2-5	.	TGTGCCAGCAGCCAAGGGCCGGGGAACCAAGAGACCCAGTACTTC	CASSQGPGNQETQYF
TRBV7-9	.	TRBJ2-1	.	TGTGCCAGCAGCCCTAGTGGGGGCGGTGAGCAGTTCTTC	CASSPSGGGEQFF
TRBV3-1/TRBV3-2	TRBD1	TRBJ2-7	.	TGTGCCAGCACCGTCGGACAGGGGGCTTCCTACGAGCAGTACTTC	CASTVGQGASYEQYF
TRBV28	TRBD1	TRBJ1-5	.	TGTGCCAGCAGTTCGGACAGGGTCCTGACATATAGCAATCAGCCCCAGCATTTT	CASSSDRVLTYSNQPQHF
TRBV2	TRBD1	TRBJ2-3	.	TGTGCCAGCAGTGGGACAGGGTATAATACGCAGTATTTT	CASSGTGYNTQYF
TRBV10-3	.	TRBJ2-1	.	TGTGCCATCAGTGTAATACAGGTCAACAATGAGCAGTTCTTC	CAISVIQVNNEQFF
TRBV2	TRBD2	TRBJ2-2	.	TGTGCCAGCAGTGCACTAGCGGGGGAGGCCGGGGAGCTGTTTTTT	CASSALAGEAGELFF
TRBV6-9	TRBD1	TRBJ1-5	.	TGTGCCAGCAGTCGCAGGGACAGGGGCAATCAGCCCCAGCATTTT	CASSRRDRGNQPQHF
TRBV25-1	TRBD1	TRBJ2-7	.	TGTGCCAGCAGATCTAGGACAGGGTCCTACGAGCAGTACTTC	CASRSRTGSYEQYF
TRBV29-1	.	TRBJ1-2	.	TGCAGCGTTGAGGTTTTTGACTTTAACTATGGCTACACCTTC	CSVEVFDFNYGYTF
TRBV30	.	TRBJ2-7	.	TGTGCCTGGACCCTCGGCTACGAGCAGTACTTC	CAWTLGYEQYF
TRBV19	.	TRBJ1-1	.	TGTGCCAGTAGTTCCCGACTGACTGAAGCTTTCTTT	CASSSRLTEAFF